This T cell receptor beta chain was documented in a study of blood T cell repertoires in COVID-19. Study summary: T cells, B-cell-depleted T cells, or PBMCs supplied cDNA or gDNA.

The CDR3 runs 12 residues. With 5 bases removed from V and 9 bases from J, the gap between germline ends came to 11 bases. Germline V lookup: CDR1 LNHDA, CDR2 SQIVND (reference sequence). TCRdb's table, derived via immunoSEQ multiplex PCR, lists solely in-frame clones and lacks some. The data contain approximately 310,000 clones, 85% of them seen just once; the ten biggest clones take up about 1.9%. Exposed volunteers were people who met a COVID-19 case within 2 weeks before study entry. Sequencing was performed on PBMCs or T cells enriched from blood (not recorded which). The sequence was obtained from a woman younger than 45 who had been exposed to COVID-19. This chain uses TRBV19 with TRBJ1-5; D not certain. DNA for the CDR3: TGTGCCAGTAGTGTGCTTGATAGGCCCCAGCATTTT. Amino acid sequence: CASSVLDRPQHF.